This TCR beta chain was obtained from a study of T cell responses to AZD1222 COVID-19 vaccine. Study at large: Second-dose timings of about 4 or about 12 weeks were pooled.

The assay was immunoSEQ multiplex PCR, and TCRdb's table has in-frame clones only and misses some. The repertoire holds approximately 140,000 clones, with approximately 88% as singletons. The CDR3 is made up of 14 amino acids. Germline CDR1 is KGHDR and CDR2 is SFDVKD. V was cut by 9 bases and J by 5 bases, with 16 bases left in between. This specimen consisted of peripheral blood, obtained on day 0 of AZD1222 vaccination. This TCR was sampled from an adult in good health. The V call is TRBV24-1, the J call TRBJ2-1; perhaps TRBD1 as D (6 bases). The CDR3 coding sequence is TGTGCCACCCAGGCTACGGACAGAAACAATGAGCAGTTCTTC. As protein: CATQATDRNNEQFF.